These T cell receptor beta chains were read from a single sample in a study of T cells after yellow fever vaccination. MiXCR, run by TCRdb on the 5' RACE reads, gives a single entry per CDR3 protein. The sample holds 300,000 to 400,000 distinct CDR3 sequences; under 7.5% are singletons and the top ten take approximately 15%. This specimen was PBMCs, taken 5 days after the yellow fever booster vaccination. These receptors were taken from a man aged 30 to 45 who received the YFV17D yellow fever vaccine. CDR3s include the opening cysteine and the closing phenylalanine or tryptophan. Each record gives: V gene, D gene, CDR3 protein. D genes are given only for firm matches.

V gene: TRBV7-9
D gene: TRBD1
CDR3 protein: CASSLAVRGIGYGYTF

V gene: TRBV24-1
D gene: NA
CDR3 protein: CATSGLDTQYF

V gene: TRBV20-1
D gene: NA
CDR3 protein: CSASPQSSSYEQYF

V gene: TRBV20-1
D gene: TRBD2
CDR3 protein: CSAGERGSTDTQYF

V gene: TRBV20-1
D gene: NA
CDR3 protein: CSAQMGDEQFF

V gene: TRBV28
D gene: NA
CDR3 protein: CASTPGSSYEQYF

V gene: TRBV20-1
D gene: TRBD1
CDR3 protein: CSARSRGSYEQYF

V gene: TRBV3-1
D gene: NA
CDR3 protein: CASCQWIVRGIGGSYEQYF

V gene: TRBV7-2
D gene: TRBD1
CDR3 protein: CASSAGTGFSYEQYF

V gene: TRBV7-9
D gene: TRBD1
CDR3 protein: CASSRTGTAGYTF

V gene: TRBV5-1
D gene: NA
CDR3 protein: CASSLSTGIHEQYF

V gene: TRBV25-1
D gene: TRBD2
CDR3 protein: CASRESISGRASDEQFF

V gene: TRBV20-1
D gene: NA
CDR3 protein: CSARVRERQPQHF

V gene: TRBV12-3/TRBV12-4
D gene: TRBD2
CDR3 protein: CASSSSGSGETQYF

V gene: TRBV9
D gene: NA
CDR3 protein: CASSENPAPNTGELFF

V gene: TRBV7-9
D gene: TRBD1
CDR3 protein: CASREVRDRNGYTF

V gene: TRBV20-1
D gene: NA
CDR3 protein: CSASEVYSDYEQYF

V gene: TRBV7-3
D gene: NA
CDR3 protein: CASSPLGGGSYNEQFF

V gene: TRBV21-1
D gene: NA
CDR3 protein: CASSAKKGVEWDAREQYF

V gene: TRBV7-9
D gene: TRBD1
CDR3 protein: CASSLRASQGDTGELFF

V gene: TRBV10-2
D gene: TRBD1
CDR3 protein: CASRDKQGFNEKLFF

V gene: TRBV6-2/TRBV6-3
D gene: NA
CDR3 protein: CASSYSNTNQPQHF

V gene: TRBV4-3
D gene: NA
CDR3 protein: CASSPGARYGYTF

V gene: TRBV5-1
D gene: NA
CDR3 protein: CASRAGILSYNEQFF

V gene: TRBV4-1
D gene: TRBD2
CDR3 protein: CASSQERAGGLRNEQFF

V gene: TRBV6-2/TRBV6-3
D gene: TRBD1
CDR3 protein: CASTSPKGARETQYF

V gene: TRBV20-1
D gene: NA
CDR3 protein: CSARDRLSGANVLTF

V gene: TRBV11-2
D gene: TRBD1
CDR3 protein: CASSLDRWTGGQGSGYTF

V gene: TRBV19
D gene: NA
CDR3 protein: CATTTARGSYNEQFF

V gene: TRBV24-1
D gene: TRBD2
CDR3 protein: CATSDWASGTSGANVLTF

V gene: TRBV20-1
D gene: NA
CDR3 protein: CSASDRKNTEAYF

V gene: TRBV5-1
D gene: NA
CDR3 protein: CASSTVRPQETQYF

V gene: TRBV24-1
D gene: TRBD1
CDR3 protein: CATNAGQGTDTQYF

V gene: TRBV18
D gene: TRBD2
CDR3 protein: CASSPVAGGPRAYNEQFF

V gene: TRBV7-2
D gene: TRBD2
CDR3 protein: CASSVGTSGIHEQFF

V gene: TRBV20-1
D gene: NA
CDR3 protein: CSARGGRGSYEQYF

V gene: TRBV4-3
D gene: NA
CDR3 protein: CASSQQQGFDYGYTF

V gene: TRBV18
D gene: TRBD2
CDR3 protein: CASSRREVKDEQYF

V gene: TRBV3-1
D gene: TRBD1
CDR3 protein: CATSHSAQGLNEQFF

V gene: TRBV6-1
D gene: NA
CDR3 protein: CASSEDLRHPSTDTQYF

V gene: TRBV5-1
D gene: NA
CDR3 protein: CTSSLYGEQFF

V gene: TRBV6-5
D gene: TRBD2
CDR3 protein: CASSYRLAEETQYF

V gene: TRBV19
D gene: NA
CDR3 protein: CASRRGERDTQYF

V gene: TRBV5-1
D gene: NA
CDR3 protein: CASSFGSTETQYF

V gene: TRBV20-1
D gene: NA
CDR3 protein: CSVGQPSTTLNNEQFF

V gene: TRBV9
D gene: TRBD2
CDR3 protein: CASSTPGLGNEQFF

V gene: TRBV20-1
D gene: TRBD1
CDR3 protein: CSAIPRDRIYNEQFF

V gene: TRBV7-9
D gene: NA
CDR3 protein: CASSLVLTAPDTQYF

V gene: TRBV5-1
D gene: NA
CDR3 protein: CASSTRLVNTDTQYF

V gene: TRBV24-1
D gene: TRBD1
CDR3 protein: CATGQGAPSTDTQYF

V gene: TRBV7-9
D gene: NA
CDR3 protein: CASIRDRGNTEAFF

V gene: TRBV15
D gene: TRBD2
CDR3 protein: CATSMTSAMGGEQFF

V gene: TRBV5-4
D gene: NA
CDR3 protein: CASSSLRKLGPPTGELFF

V gene: TRBV7-9
D gene: NA
CDR3 protein: CASTFPGTTYNEQFF